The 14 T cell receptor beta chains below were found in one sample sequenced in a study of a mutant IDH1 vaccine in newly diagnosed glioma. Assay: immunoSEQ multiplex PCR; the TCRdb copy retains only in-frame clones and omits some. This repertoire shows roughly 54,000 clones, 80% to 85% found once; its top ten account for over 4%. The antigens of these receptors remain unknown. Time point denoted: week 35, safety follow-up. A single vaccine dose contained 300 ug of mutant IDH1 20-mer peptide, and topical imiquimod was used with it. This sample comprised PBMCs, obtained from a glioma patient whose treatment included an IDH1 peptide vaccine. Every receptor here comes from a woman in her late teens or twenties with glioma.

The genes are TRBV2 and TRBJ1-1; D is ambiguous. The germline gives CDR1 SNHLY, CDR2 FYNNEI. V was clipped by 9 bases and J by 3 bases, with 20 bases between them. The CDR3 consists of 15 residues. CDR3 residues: CARLMGGWDHTEAFF. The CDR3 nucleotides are TGTGCCAGACTCATGGGAGGGTGGGATCACACTGAAGCTTTCTTT.

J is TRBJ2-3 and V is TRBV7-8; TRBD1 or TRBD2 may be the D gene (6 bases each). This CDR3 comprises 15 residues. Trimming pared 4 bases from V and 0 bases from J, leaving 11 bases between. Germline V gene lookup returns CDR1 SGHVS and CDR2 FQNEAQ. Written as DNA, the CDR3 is TGTGCCAGCAGCTACGGAGGGGGAAGCACAGATACGCAGTATTTT. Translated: CASSYGGGSTDTQYF.

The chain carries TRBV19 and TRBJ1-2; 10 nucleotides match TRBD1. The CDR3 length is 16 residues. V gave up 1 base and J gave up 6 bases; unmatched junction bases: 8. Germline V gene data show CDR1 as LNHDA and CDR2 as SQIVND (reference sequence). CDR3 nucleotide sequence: TGTGCCAGTAGTATAGGTCGGGACAGGGGAGCCCATGGCTACACCTTC. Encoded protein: CASSIGRDRGAHGYTF.

CDR3 sequence (DNA): TGTGCCAGCAGCTTATTCGGACGGACACTAGCCAAAAACATTCAGTACTTC. Encoded protein: CASSLFGRTLAKNIQYF. The chain is built from TRBV7-8 and TRBJ2-4, with D possibly matching TRBD1 (5 bases). The CDR3 extends over 17 amino acids. V was pared by 2 bases and J by 0 bases, with 14 bases between. The germline CDR1 and CDR2 sequences are SGHVS and FQNEAQ.

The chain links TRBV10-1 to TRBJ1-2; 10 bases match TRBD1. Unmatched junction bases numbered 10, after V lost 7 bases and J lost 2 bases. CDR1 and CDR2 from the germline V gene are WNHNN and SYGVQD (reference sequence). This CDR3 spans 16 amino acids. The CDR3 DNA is TGCGCCAGCACCTTTGTTGGGGACAGGGGAAACTATGGCTACACCTTC. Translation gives CASTFVGDRGNYGYTF.

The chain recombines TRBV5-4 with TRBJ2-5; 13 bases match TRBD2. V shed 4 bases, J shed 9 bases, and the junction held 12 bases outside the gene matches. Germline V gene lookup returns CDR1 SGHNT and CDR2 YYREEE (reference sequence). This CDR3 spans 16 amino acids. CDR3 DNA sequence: TGTGCCAGCAGCACCGGACTAGCGGGGGCCATGGGGGCCCAGTACTTC. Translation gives CASSTGLAGAMGAQYF.

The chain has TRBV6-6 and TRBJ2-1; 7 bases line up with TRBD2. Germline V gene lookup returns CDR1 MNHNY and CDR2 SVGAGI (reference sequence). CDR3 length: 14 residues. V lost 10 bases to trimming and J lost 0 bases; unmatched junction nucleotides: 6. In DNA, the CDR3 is TGTGCCATACGGGGGGTCAGCTCCTACAATGAGCAGTTCTTC. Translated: CAIRGVSSYNEQFF.

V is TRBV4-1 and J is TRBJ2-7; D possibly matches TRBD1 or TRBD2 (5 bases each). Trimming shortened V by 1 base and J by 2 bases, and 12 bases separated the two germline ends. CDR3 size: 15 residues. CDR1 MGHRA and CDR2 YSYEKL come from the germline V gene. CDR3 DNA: TGCGCCAGCAGCCAAGTGCATCGGGACCCCTACGAGCAGTACTTC. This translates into CASSQVHRDPYEQYF.

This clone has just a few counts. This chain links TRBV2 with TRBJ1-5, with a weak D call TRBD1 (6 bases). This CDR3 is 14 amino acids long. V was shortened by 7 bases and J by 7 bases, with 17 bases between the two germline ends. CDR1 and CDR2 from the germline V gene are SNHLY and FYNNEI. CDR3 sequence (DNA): TGTGCCAGCACTCAGGGGTGGGGAGGACAGCCCCAGCATTTT. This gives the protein CASTQGWGGQPQHF.

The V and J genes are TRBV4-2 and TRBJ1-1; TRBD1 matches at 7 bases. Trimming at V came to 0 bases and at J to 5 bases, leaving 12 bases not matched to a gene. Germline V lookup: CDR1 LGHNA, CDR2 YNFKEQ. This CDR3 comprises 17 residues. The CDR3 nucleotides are TGTGCCAGCAGCCAAGATCGCCTCGGGACAGCGAGAACTGAAGCTTTCTTT. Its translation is CASSQDRLGTARTEAFF.

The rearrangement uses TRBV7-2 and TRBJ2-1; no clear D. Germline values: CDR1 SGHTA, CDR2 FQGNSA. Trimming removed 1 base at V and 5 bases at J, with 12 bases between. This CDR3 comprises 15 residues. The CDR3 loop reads CASSLEWLRNNEQFF. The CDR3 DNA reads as TGTGCCAGCAGCTTAGAGTGGTTGCGCAACAATGAGCAGTTCTTC.

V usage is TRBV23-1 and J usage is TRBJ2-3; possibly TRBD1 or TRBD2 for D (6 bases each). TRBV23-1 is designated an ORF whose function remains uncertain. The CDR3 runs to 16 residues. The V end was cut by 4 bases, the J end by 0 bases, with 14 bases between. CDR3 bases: TGCGCCAGCAGTCCAAGGAAGGGGGGAAGCACAGATACGCAGTATTTT. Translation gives CASSPRKGGSTDTQYF.

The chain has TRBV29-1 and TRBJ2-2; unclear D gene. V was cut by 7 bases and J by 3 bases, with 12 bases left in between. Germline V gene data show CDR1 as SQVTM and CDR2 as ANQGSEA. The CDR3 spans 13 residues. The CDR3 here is CSADNLYTGELFF. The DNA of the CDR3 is TGCAGCGCCGACAACCTTTACACCGGGGAGCTGTTTTTT.

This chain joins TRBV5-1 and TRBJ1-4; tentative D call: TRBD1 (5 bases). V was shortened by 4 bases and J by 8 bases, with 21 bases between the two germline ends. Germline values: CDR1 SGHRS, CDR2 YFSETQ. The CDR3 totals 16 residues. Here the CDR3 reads CASSPGGLGFGEKLFF. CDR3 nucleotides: TGCGCCAGCAGCCCGGGGGGTTTAGGGTTTGGCGAAAAACTGTTTTTT.